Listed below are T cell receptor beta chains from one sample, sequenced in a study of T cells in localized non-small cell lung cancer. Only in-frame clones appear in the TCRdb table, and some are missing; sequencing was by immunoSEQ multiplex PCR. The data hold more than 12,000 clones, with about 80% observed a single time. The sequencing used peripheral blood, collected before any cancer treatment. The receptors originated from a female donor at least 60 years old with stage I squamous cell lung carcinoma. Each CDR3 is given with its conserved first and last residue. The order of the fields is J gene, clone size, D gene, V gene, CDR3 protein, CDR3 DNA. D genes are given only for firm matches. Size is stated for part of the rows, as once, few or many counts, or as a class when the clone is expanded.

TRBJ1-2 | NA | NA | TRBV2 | CASSLQGPLISGYTF | TGTGCCAGCAGTCTCCAGGGACCCCTAATTTCTGGCTACACCTTC
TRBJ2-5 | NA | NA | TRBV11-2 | CASSPNVAEETQYF | TGTGCCAGCAGCCCGAATGTGGCAGAAGAGACCCAGTACTTC
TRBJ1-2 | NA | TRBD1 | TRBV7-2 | CASSLVWGQYYGYTF | TGTGCCAGCAGCTTAGTGTGGGGACAGTACTATGGCTACACCTTC
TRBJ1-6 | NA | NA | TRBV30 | CAWGGNSPLHF | TGTGCCTGGGGGGGGAATTCACCCCTCCACTTT
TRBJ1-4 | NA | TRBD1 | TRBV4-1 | CASSLTVGQLTNEKLFF | TGCGCCAGCAGCCTTACGGTGGGACAGCTAACTAATGAAAAACTGTTTTTT
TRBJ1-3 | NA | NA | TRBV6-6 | CASRLGGPSGNTIYF | TGTGCCAGCAGATTAGGGGGGCCGTCTGGAAACACCATATATTTT
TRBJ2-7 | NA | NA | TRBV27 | CASTRGGAFRSYEQYF | TGTGCCAGCACCCGAGGCGGGGCCTTCCGATCCTACGAGCAGTACTTC
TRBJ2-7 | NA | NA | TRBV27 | CASRGRTPYEQYF | TGTGCCAGCCGGGGCCGGACGCCCTACGAGCAGTACTTC
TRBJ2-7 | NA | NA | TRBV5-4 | CASSLRDLDSYEQYF | TGTGCCAGCAGCTTGAGAGACCTAGACTCCTACGAGCAGTACTTC
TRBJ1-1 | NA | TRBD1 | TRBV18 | CASSQDRGTEAFF | TGTGCCAGCTCGCAGGACAGGGGTACTGAAGCTTTCTTT
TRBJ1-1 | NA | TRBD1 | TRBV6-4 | CASSAPGTGGEGFMNTEAFF | TGTGCCAGCAGTGCTCCCGGGACAGGGGGCGAGGGGTTTATGAACACTGAAGCTTTCTTT
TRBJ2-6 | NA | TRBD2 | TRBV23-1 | CASSHRGTSGASGANVLTF | TGCGCCAGCAGTCACCGGGGGACTAGCGGGGCCTCTGGGGCCAACGTCCTGACTTTC
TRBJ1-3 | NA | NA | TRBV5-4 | CASSFGGPPFSGNTIYF | TGTGCCAGCAGCTTTGGTGGTCCTCCGTTCTCTGGAAACACCATATATTTT
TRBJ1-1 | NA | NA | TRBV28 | CASSPLGGEVTEAFF | TGTGCCAGCAGTCCTCTGGGGGGGGAGGTAACTGAAGCTTTCTTT
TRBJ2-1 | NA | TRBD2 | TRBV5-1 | CASRDISGAGEQFF | TGCGCCAGCAGAGACATTAGCGGGGCGGGTGAGCAGTTCTTC
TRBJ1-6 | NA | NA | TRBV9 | CASSARDTLSSYNSPLHF | TGTGCCAGCAGCGCCCGGGACACCCTGAGCTCCTATAATTCACCCCTCCACTTT
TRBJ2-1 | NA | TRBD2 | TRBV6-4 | CASSWRAGGYNEQFF | TGTGCCAGCAGTTGGCGAGCGGGGGGCTACAATGAGCAGTTCTTC
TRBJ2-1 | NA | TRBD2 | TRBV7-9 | CASSGWLAGGYNEQFF | TGTGCCAGCAGCGGATGGCTCGCGGGGGGTTACAATGAGCAGTTCTTC
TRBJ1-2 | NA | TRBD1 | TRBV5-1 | CASSFGTGAGYGYTF | TGCGCCAGCAGCTTCGGGACAGGAGCTGGCTATGGCTACACCTTC
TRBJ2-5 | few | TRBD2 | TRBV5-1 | CASSGTSGGFETQYF | TGCGCCAGCAGCGGAACTAGCGGGGGTTTCGAGACCCAGTACTTC